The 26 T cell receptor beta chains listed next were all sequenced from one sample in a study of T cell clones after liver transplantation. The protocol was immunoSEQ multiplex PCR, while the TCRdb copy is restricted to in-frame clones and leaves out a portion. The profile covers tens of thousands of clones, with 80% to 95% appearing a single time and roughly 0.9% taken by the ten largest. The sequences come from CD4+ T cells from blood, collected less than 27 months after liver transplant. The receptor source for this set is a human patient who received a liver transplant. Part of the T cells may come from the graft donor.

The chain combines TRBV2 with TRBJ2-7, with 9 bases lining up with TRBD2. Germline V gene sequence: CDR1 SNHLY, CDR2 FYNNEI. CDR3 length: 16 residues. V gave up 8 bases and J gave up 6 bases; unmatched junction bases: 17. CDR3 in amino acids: CASRRSTGTSPVEQYF. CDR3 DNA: TGTGCCAGCCGAAGATCTACCGGGACTAGCCCCGTCGAGCAGTACTTC.

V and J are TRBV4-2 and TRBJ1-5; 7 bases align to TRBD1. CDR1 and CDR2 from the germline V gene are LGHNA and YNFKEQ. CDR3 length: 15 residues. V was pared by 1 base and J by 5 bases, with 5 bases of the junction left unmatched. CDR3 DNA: TGTGCCAGCAGCCAAGGTGGGACAGCTCATCAGCCCCAGCATTTT. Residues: CASSQGGTAHQPQHF.

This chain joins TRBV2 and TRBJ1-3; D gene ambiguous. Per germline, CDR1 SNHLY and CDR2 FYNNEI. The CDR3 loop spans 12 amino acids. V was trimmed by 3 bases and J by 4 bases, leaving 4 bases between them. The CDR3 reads CASSESGNTIYF. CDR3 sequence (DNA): TGTGCCAGCAGTGAGTCCGGAAACACCATATATTTT.

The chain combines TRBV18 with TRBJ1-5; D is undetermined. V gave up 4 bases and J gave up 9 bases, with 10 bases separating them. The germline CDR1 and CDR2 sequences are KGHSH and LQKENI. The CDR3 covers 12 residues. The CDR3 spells CASSQNLGPQHF. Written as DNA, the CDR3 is TGTGCCAGCTCACAGAACTTGGGGCCCCAGCATTTT.

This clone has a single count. The CDR3 sequence is CASSLVTPGMTGELFF. The DNA of the CDR3 is TGCGCCAGCAGCTTGGTTACACCGGGTATGACCGGGGAGCTGTTTTTT. The gene calls are TRBV5-1 and TRBJ2-2, with unresolved D. Germline-derived CDR1 and CDR2 are SGHRS and YFSETQ. This CDR3 is built from 16 residues. Trimming left V 0 bases short and J 5 bases short, with 14 bases between.

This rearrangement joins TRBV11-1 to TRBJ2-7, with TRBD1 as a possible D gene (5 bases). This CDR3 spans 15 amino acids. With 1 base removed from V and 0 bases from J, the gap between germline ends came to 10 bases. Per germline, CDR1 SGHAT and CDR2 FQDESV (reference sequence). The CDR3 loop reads CASSLDQGHSYEQYF. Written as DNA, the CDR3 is TGTGCCAGCAGCTTAGATCAGGGCCACTCCTACGAGCAGTACTTC.

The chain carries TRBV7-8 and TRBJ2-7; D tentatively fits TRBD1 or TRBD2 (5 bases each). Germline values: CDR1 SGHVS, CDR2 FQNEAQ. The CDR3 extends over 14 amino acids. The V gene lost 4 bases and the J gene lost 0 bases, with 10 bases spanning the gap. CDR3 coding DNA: TGTGCCAGCAGCTCAAGTGGGGGCTCCTACGAGCAGTACTTC. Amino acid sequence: CASSSSGGSYEQYF.

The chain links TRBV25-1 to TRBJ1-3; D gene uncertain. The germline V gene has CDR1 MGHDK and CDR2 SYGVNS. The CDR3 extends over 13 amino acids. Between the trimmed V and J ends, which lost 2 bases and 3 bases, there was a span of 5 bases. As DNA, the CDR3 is TGTGCCAGCAGTGAACTTATTGGAAACACCATATATTTT. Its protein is CASSELIGNTIYF.

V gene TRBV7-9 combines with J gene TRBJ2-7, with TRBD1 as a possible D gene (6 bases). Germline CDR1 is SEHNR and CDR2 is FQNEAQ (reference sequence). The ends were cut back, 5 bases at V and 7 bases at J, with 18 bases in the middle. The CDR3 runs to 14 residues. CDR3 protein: CASSQGPGELEQYF. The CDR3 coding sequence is TGTGCCAGCAGCCAAGGACCAGGGGAATTGGAGCAGTACTTC.

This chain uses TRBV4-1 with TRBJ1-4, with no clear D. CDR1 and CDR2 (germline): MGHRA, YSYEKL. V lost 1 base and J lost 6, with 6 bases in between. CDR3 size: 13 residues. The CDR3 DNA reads TGCGCCAGCAGCCAAGTCGGTCATGAAAAACTGTTTTTT. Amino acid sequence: CASSQVGHEKLFF.

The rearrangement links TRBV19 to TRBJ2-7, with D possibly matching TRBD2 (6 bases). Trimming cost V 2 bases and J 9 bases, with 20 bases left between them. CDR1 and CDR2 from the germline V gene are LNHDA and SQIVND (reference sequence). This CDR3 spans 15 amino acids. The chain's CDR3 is CASSINTRENSRQYF. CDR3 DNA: TGTGCCAGTAGTATAAATACACGGGAGAATAGTAGGCAGTACTTC.

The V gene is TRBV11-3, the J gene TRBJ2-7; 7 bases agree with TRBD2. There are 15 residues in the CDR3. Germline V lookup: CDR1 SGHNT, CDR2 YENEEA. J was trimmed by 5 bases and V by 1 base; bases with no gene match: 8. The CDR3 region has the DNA TGTGCCAGCAGCTTAGGAAGCGGGGTAGTAGACGAGCAGTACTTC. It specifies CASSLGSGVVDEQYF.

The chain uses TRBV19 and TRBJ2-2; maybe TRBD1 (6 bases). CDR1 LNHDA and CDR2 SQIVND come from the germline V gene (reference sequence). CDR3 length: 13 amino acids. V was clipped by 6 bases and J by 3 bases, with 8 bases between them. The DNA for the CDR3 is TGTGCCAGTAGCTACAGGGACACCGGGGAGCTGTTTTTT. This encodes CASSYRDTGELFF.

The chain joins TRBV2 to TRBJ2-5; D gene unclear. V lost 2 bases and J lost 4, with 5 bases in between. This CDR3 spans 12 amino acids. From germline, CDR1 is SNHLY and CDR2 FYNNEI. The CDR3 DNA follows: TGTGCCAGCAGTGAAACTCCAGAGACCCAGTACTTC. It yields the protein CASSETPETQYF.

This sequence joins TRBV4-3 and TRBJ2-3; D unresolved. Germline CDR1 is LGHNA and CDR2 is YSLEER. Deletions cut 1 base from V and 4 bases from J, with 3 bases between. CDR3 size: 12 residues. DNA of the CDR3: TGCGCCAGCAGCCAAGCTCCAGATACGCAGTATTTT. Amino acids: CASSQAPDTQYF.

CDR3 DNA sequence: TGTGCCAGCAGCGCCGACTCCCTCGGCACAGATACGCAGTATTTT. Translated: CASSADSLGTDTQYF. The chain combines TRBV9 with TRBJ2-3; unclear D gene. From germline, CDR1 is SGDLS and CDR2 YYNGEE. V gave up 3 bases and J gave up 1 base, with 12 bases separating them. The CDR3 has 15 amino acids.

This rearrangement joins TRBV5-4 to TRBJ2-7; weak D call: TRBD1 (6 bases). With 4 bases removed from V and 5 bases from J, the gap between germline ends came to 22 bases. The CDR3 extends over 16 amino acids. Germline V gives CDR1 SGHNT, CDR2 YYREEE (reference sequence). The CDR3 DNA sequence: TGTGCCAGCAGCCAGAAGCTCTCTAGGGGGTCAGACGAGCAGTACTTC. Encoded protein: CASSQKLSRGSDEQYF.

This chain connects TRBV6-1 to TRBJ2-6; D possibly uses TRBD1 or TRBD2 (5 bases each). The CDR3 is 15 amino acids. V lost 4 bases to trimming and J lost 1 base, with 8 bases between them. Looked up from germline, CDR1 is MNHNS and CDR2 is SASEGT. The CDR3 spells CASSVGASGANVLTF. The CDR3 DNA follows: TGTGCCAGCAGTGTCGGGGCATCTGGGGCCAACGTCCTGACTTTC.

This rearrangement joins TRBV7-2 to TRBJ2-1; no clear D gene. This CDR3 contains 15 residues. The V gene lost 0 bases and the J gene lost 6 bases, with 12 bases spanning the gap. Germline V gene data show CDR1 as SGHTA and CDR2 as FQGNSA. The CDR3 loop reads CASSLAGIGLNEQFF. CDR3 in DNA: TGTGCCAGCAGCTTAGCTGGAATCGGGCTCAATGAGCAGTTCTTC. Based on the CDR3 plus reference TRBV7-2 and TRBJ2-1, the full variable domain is GAGVSQSPSNKVTEKGKDVELRCDPISGHTALYWYRQSLGQGLEFLIYFQGNSAPDKSGLPSDRFSAERTGGSVSTLTIQRTQQEDSAVYLCASSLAGIGLNEQFFGPGTRLTVL.

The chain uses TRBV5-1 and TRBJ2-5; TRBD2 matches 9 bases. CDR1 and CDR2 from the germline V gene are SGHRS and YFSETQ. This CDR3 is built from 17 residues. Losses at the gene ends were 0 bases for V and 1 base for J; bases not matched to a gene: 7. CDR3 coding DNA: TGCGCCAGCAGCTTGGCCGCTAGCGGGGCCTCCCAAGAGACCCAGTACTTC. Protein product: CASSLAASGASQETQYF. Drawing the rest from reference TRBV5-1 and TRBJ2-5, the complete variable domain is KAGVTQTPRYLIKTRGQQVTLSCSPISGHRSVSWYQQTPGQGLQFLFEYFSETQRNKGNFPGRFSGRQFSNSRSEMNVSTLELGDSALYLCASSLAASGASQETQYFGPGTRLLVL.

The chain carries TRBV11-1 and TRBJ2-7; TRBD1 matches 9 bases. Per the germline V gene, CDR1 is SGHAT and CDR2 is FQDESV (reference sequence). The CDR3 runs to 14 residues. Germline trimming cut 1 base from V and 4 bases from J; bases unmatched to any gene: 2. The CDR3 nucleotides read TGTGCCAGCAGCTTAGGGACAGGGGTATACGAGCAGTACTTC. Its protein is CASSLGTGVYEQYF.

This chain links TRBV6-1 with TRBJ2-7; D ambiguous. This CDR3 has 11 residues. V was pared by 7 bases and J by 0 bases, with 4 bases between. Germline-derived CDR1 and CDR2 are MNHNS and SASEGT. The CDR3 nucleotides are TGTGCCAGCATCGGCTCCTACGAGCAGTACTTC. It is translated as CASIGSYEQYF.

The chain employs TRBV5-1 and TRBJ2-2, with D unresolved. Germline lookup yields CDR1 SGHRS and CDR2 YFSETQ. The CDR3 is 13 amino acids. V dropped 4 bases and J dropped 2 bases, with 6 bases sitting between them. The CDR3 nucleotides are TGCGCCAGCAGCCGGGTCAACACCGGGGAGCTGTTTTTT. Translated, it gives CASSRVNTGELFF.

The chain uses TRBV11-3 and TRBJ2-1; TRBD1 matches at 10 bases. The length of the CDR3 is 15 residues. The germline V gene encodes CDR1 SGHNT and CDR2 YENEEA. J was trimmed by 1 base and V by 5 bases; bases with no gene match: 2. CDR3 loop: CASSPDRGSYNEQFF. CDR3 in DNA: TGTGCCAGCAGCCCGGACAGGGGGTCCTACAATGAGCAGTTCTTC. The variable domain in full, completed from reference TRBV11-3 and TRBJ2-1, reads EAGVVQSPRYKIIEKKQPVAFWCNPISGHNTLYWYLQNLGQGPELLIRYENEEAVDDSQLPKDRFSAERLKGVDSTLKIQPAELGDSAVYLCASSPDRGSYNEQFFGPGTRLTVL.

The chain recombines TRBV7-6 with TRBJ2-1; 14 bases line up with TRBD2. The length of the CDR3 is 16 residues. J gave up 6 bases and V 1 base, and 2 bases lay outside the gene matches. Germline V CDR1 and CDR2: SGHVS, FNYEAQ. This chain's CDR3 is CASSLVGTSGGNEQFF. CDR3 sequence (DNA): TGTGCCAGCAGCTTAGTAGGGACTAGCGGGGGCAATGAGCAGTTCTTC. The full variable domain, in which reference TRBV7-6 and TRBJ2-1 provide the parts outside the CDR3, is GAGVSQSPRYKVTKRGQDVALRCDPISGHVSLYWYRQALGQGPEFLTYFNYEAQQDKSGLPNDRFSAERPEGSISTLTIQRTEQRDSAMYRCASSLVGTSGGNEQFFGPGTRLTVL.

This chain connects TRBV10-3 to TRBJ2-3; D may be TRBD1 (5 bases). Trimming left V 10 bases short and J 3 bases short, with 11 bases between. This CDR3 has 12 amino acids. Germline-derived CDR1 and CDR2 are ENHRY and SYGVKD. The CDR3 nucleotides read TGTGCCACAGGGCCTGGGACAGATACGCAGTATTTT. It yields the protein CATGPGTDTQYF.